Presented here are 30 T cell receptor beta chains from one specimen sequenced in a study of cytomegalovirus exposure and HLA in healthy donors. The primer mix had 60 Vbeta and 13 Jbeta primers. The table came from immunoSEQ multiplex PCR; TCRdb's copy has only in-frame clones and leaves some out. This sample has over 150,000 clones; about 71% occur once, and the top ten carry approximately 1.5%. What was sequenced was PBMCs. Source of these receptors: a middle-aged man in good health and CMV-seronegative.

The chain combines TRBV10-1 with TRBJ2-2, with D possibly TRBD1 on 5 matching bases. Germline V CDR1 and CDR2: WNHNN, SYGVQD (reference sequence). CDR3 length: 14 amino acids. Trimming cost V 2 bases and J 4 bases, with 8 bases left between them. The CDR3 region has the DNA TGCGCCAGCAGTGAGAGGGGTATCACCGGGGAGCTGTTTTTT. Translating it yields CASSERGITGELFF.

The V gene is TRBV7-2, the J gene TRBJ1-6, with 9 bases that match TRBD1. Germline loops: CDR1 SGHTA, CDR2 FQGNSA. The V and J ends lost 5 bases and 10 bases, in that order; junction bases with no gene match: 9. CDR3 length equals 15 residues. CDR3 amino acids: CASSLTGGSDSPLHF. The CDR3 nucleotides are TGTGCCAGCAGCCTGACAGGGGGTTCAGACTCACCCCTCCACTTT.

This clone was picked up a small number of times. The chain joins TRBV6-1 to TRBJ1-5; 7 bases are a match to TRBD1. The V gene's germline CDR1 is MNHNS and CDR2 SASEGT. J lost 6 bases, V lost 2 bases, and 4 bases had no gene match. This CDR3 has 14 amino acids. The CDR3 region is CASSERQGGQPQHF. The CDR3 bases are TGTGCCAGCAGTGAACGACAGGGCGGTCAGCCCCAGCATTTT.

CDR3 protein: CASSFSRTGRGYEQYF. The CDR3 bases are TGTGCCAGCAGCTTTTCCCGGACAGGGAGGGGATACGAGCAGTACTTC. The chain joins TRBV7-3 to TRBJ2-7, with a weak D call TRBD1 (8 bases). This CDR3 contains 16 residues. Trimming removed 3 bases from V and 4 bases from J, with 19 bases in between. Germline assignment: CDR1 SGHTA and CDR2 FQGTGA.

In its sample, this clone was seen a few times. V is TRBV7-6 and J is TRBJ2-3, with 8 bases fitting TRBD1. Germline CDR1 and CDR2: SGHVS and FNYEAQ. The V segment lost 5 bases and the J segment 6 bases; nucleotides outside the gene matches: 13. This CDR3 is built from 16 residues. CDR3 DNA sequence: TGTGCCAGCAGCCCGCATGGCAGGGGGCTTGCGGATACGCAGTATTTT. Protein product: CASSPHGRGLADTQYF.

This clone occurred a few times. The chain links TRBV6-1 to TRBJ1-1; D remains unclear. This CDR3 comprises 14 residues. Trimming pared 1 base from V and 4 bases from J, leaving 10 bases between. In germline, CDR1 is MNHNS, CDR2 SASEGT. The CDR3 bases are TGTGCCAGCAGTGAAGGCGCCCCCCGCACTGAAGCTTTCTTT. This sequence encodes CASSEGAPRTEAFF.

This chain connects TRBV5-1 to TRBJ1-1; unclear D gene. V lost 0 bases and J 0 bases, leaving 6 bases between the germline ends. Germline assignment: CDR1 SGHRS and CDR2 YFSETQ. CDR3 length equals 14 residues. The CDR3 DNA sequence: TGCGCCAGCAGCTTGGGAGTTATGAACACTGAAGCTTTCTTT. Amino acid sequence: CASSLGVMNTEAFF.

This clone was observed a single time. CDR3: CASSQEPVAGYTF. The CDR3, as DNA: TGTGCCAGCAGCCAAGAGCCAGTTGCCGGCTACACCTTC. The rearrangement links TRBV14 to TRBJ1-2; D uncertain. The CDR3 extends over 13 amino acids. Between the trimmed V and J ends, which lost 0 bases and 8 bases, there was a span of 10 bases. CDR1 is SGHDN and CDR2 is FVKESK in the germline V gene.

A word on this clone: The junction differs from germline at one of its ends, possibly a read error. V is TRBV5-6 and J is TRBJ1-2; a weak D match, TRBD1 (5 bases). There are 15 residues in the CDR3. From germline, CDR1 is SGHDT and CDR2 YYEEEE. The CDR3 spells CASSLWGRANHGYTF. In DNA form, the CDR3 reads TGTGCCAGCAGCTTGTGGGGGAGGGCTAACCATGGCTACACCTTC.

A single count supports this clone. The rearrangement joins TRBV11-3 to TRBJ2-7, with D possibly being TRBD1 (5 bases). V dropped 1 base and J dropped 5 bases, with 12 bases sitting between them. CDR3 length: 14 amino acids. In germline, CDR1 is SGHNT, CDR2 YENEEA. The CDR3 coding sequence is TGTGCCAGCAGCTTAGGAAGTCAGGGCCACGAGCAGTACTTC. This gives the protein CASSLGSQGHEQYF.

The genes are TRBV4-3 and TRBJ2-1, with 9 positions matching TRBD1. CDR3 length: 15 amino acids. The V gene's germline CDR1 is LGHNA and CDR2 YSLEER. V lost 3 bases to trimming and J lost 4 bases; unmatched junction nucleotides: 4. The CDR3 region is CASSHEGQGYNEQFF. In nucleotides, the CDR3 is TGCGCCAGCAGCCACGAGGGACAGGGTTACAATGAGCAGTTCTTC.

The rearrangement joins TRBV6-5 to TRBJ1-4, with D perhaps matching TRBD1 (5 bases). The germline V and J ends were trimmed by 4 bases and 9 bases, with 15 bases remaining between them. CDR1 MNHEY and CDR2 SVGAGI come from the germline V gene. The CDR3 spans 14 residues. The CDR3, as DNA: TGTGCCAGCAGTTGGGGGGAAGGAGGAAAAAAACTGTTTTTT. Encoded protein: CASSWGEGGKKLFF.

The V call is TRBV7-8, the J call TRBJ2-5; possible D gene TRBD1, 6 bases. The CDR3 loop spans 14 amino acids. Germline lookup yields CDR1 SGHVS and CDR2 FQNEAQ. Trimming shortened V by 5 bases and J by 2 bases, and 12 bases separated the two germline ends. The CDR3: CASSGSGAQETQYF. CDR3 coding DNA: TGTGCCAGCAGCGGATCAGGGGCTCAAGAGACCCAGTACTTC.

The chain uses TRBV11-3 and TRBJ2-7; D may be TRBD2 (5 bases). The CDR3 length is 15 residues. Germline V gene sequence: CDR1 SGHNT, CDR2 YENEEA. Trimming took off 4 bases at V and 3 bases at J, with 16 bases between the two ends. The CDR3 DNA reads TGTGCCAGCAGCTCCGCCCCACCGGGGAACTACGAGCAGTACTTC. The encoded protein is CASSSAPPGNYEQYF. Full variable domain (missing parts from reference TRBV11-3 and TRBJ2-7): EAGVVQSPRYKIIEKKQPVAFWCNPISGHNTLYWYLQNLGQGPELLIRYENEEAVDDSQLPKDRFSAERLKGVDSTLKIQPAELGDSAVYLCASSSAPPGNYEQYFGPGTRLTVT.

The chain links TRBV4-1 to TRBJ1-2; 10 nucleotides match TRBD1. This CDR3 has 16 residues. Germline values: CDR1 MGHRA, CDR2 YSYEKL. J gave up 7 bases and V 4 bases, and 12 bases lay outside the gene matches. CDR3: CASSPGTGVPLGGYTF. The CDR3, as DNA: TGCGCCAGCAGCCCCGGGACAGGGGTTCCCTTGGGTGGCTACACCTTC.

The rearrangement links TRBV7-2 to TRBJ1-1, with D perhaps matching TRBD1 (5 bases). The CDR3 covers 14 residues. Per germline, CDR1 SGHTA and CDR2 FQGNSA. V dropped 5 bases and J dropped 12 bases, with 22 bases sitting between them. CDR3 in DNA: TGTGCCAGCAGCGCCAGCCGGGGCCCGGGAGAAACTTTCTTT. This sequence encodes CASSASRGPGETFF.

The chain employs TRBV5-6 and TRBJ1-3, with 7 bases lining up with TRBD1. The germline CDR1 and CDR2 sequences are SGHDT and YYEEEE. V shed 2 bases and J 0 bases; nucleotides not matched to a gene: 8. CDR3 length: 17 residues. The CDR3 nucleotides are TGTGCCAGCAGCTTTAGGGACAGAAGGAACTCTGGAAACACCATATATTTT. Its translation: CASSFRDRRNSGNTIYF.

This clone appeared once. The chain has TRBV28 and TRBJ2-7; D might be TRBD1 (5 bases). V lost 8 bases and J 0 bases, leaving 11 bases between the germline ends. CDR1 is MDHEN, CDR2 SYDVKM, per germline. The CDR3 extends over 13 amino acids. CDR3: CASFDRSSYEQYF. The CDR3 DNA reads TGTGCCAGCTTTGACAGAAGCTCCTACGAGCAGTACTTC. The full variable domain, in which reference TRBV28 and TRBJ2-7 provide the parts outside the CDR3, is DVKVTQSSRYLVKRTGEKVFLECVQDMDHENMFWYRQDPGLGLRLIYFSYDVKMKEKGDIPEGYSVSREKKERFSLILESASTNQTSMYLCASFDRSSYEQYFGPGTRLTVT.

There are a few counts of this clone. The chain couples TRBV7-9 to TRBJ1-1; D unresolved. This CDR3 region has 14 residues. The V end lost 1 base, the J end lost 1 base, and 7 bases lay between the germline ends. Germline-derived CDR1 and CDR2 are SEHNR and FQNEAQ (reference sequence). CDR3 nucleotide sequence: TGTGCCAGCAGCTTAGTTGGAGGGAACACTGAAGCTTTCTTT. Translation gives CASSLVGGNTEAFF. Full variable domain (missing parts from reference TRBV7-9 and TRBJ1-1): DTGVSQNPRHKITKRGQNVTFRCDPISEHNRLYWYRQTLGQGPEFLTYFQNEAQLEKSRLLSDRFSAERPKGSFSTLEIQRTEQGDSAMYLCASSLVGGNTEAFFGQGTRLTVV.

Only a few counts were recorded for this clone. Other nucleotide sequences in the sample specify the same CDR3. The gene calls are TRBV7-8 and TRBJ1-2; no firm D call. The CDR3 spans 13 residues. From germline, CDR1 is SGHVS and CDR2 FQNEAQ. Trimming took 8 bases from V and 2 from J, leaving 12 bases between them. CDR3 sequence reads: CASSLERNYGYTF. CDR3 bases: TGTGCCAGCTCCCTCGAGAGGAACTATGGCTACACCTTC.

This sequence joins TRBV4-1 and TRBJ1-4, with 7 bases fitting TRBD1. The CDR3 totals 16 residues. The J segment lost 7 bases and the V segment lost 1 base, leaving 9 bases of the junction unmatched. Germline loops: CDR1 MGHRA, CDR2 YSYEKL. For the CDR3, the DNA is TGCGCCAGCAGCCAAGGACAGGGCTTGTTAGGTGAAAAACTGTTTTTT. This translates into CASSQGQGLLGEKLFF.

The V gene is TRBV7-2, the J gene TRBJ1-4; 7 nucleotides line up with TRBD1. After removal of 0 bases from V and 10 bases from J, the junction contained 8 bases not matched to a gene. The CDR3 loop spans 15 amino acids. The germline CDR1 and CDR2 sequences are SGHTA and FQGNSA. The CDR3: CASSLAPRQGGKLFF. The CDR3 DNA reads as TGTGCCAGCAGCTTAGCCCCTCGACAGGGTGGAAAACTGTTTTTT.

In its sample, this clone was seen a few times. V usage is TRBV6-1 and J usage is TRBJ1-1, with 7 bases identical to TRBD1. CDR1 and CDR2 from the germline V gene are MNHNS and SASEGT. J gave up 1 base and V 4 bases, and 6 bases lay outside the gene matches. This CDR3 contains 15 residues. The CDR3 DNA reads TGTGCCAGCAGTGTCGCGGGACAGAAGAACACTGAAGCTTTCTTT. Protein: CASSVAGQKNTEAFF.

The chain recombines TRBV9 with TRBJ2-3, with 8 bases matching TRBD2. Trimming cost V 2 bases and J 3 bases; bases outside gene matches: 14. CDR3 length: 18 residues. The germline V gene has CDR1 SGDLS and CDR2 YYNGEE. Here the CDR3 reads CASSVGTSTPGLTDTQYF. As DNA, the CDR3 is TGTGCCAGCAGCGTCGGGACTAGTACTCCCGGGTTGACAGATACGCAGTATTTT. The entire variable domain, with the rest obtained from reference TRBV9 and TRBJ2-3, is as follows: DSGVTQTPKHLITATGQRVTLRCSPRSGDLSVYWYQQSLDQGLQFLIQYYNGEERAKGNILERFSAQQFPDLHSELNLSSLELGDSALYFCASSVGTSTPGLTDTQYFGPGTRLTVL.

This clone occurred a few times. The rearrangement joins TRBV4-3 to TRBJ2-7; TRBD1 aligns across 9 bases. Looked up from germline, CDR1 is LGHNA and CDR2 is YSLEER. Trimming took 1 base from V and 1 from J; bases not matched to a gene: 5. The CDR3 covers 16 residues. CDR3 loop: CASSQGSGQGSYEQYF. DNA of the CDR3: TGCGCCAGCAGCCAAGGCTCGGGACAGGGATCCTACGAGCAGTACTTC.

This chain links TRBV5-6 with TRBJ2-7; 10 positions match TRBD1. Germline CDR1 and CDR2: SGHDT and YYEEEE. With 4 bases clipped from V and 3 bases from J, the junction kept 7 bases outside the gene matches. The CDR3 runs 15 residues. CDR3 sequence (DNA): TGTGCCAGCAGCCCGGGGACAGGGGCGAACTACGAGCAGTACTTC. It yields the protein CASSPGTGANYEQYF.

This chain joins TRBV27 and TRBJ2-7, with 9 positions matching TRBD1. J was trimmed by 2 bases and V by 6 bases; bases with no gene match: 11. This CDR3 region has 16 residues. CDR1 and CDR2 from the germline V gene are MNHEY and SMNVEV (reference sequence). The CDR3 sequence: CASRDGTGRGTYEQYF. The CDR3 DNA reads TGTGCCAGCAGGGACGGGACAGGGCGGGGAACCTACGAGCAGTACTTC.

This chain connects TRBV2 to TRBJ1-5; 10 bases align to TRBD1. The CDR3 contains 17 residues. Trimming took 2 bases from V and 0 from J; bases not matched to a gene: 4. The V gene's germline CDR1 is SNHLY and CDR2 FYNNEI. In nucleotides, the CDR3 is TGTGCCAGCAGTGAAAGACAGGGGGCGGTTAGCAATCAGCCCCAGCATTTT. This codes for CASSERQGAVSNQPQHF.

This chain links TRBV14 with TRBJ2-4, with a tentative D call TRBD2 (6 bases). V gave up 3 bases and J gave up 1 base, with 10 bases separating them. CDR3 length equals 15 residues. Germline V CDR1 and CDR2: SGHDN, FVKESK. CDR3 amino acids: CASSQSGGAKNIQYF. CDR3 bases: TGTGCCAGCAGCCAGTCCGGAGGGGCCAAAAACATTCAGTACTTC.

The V and J genes are TRBV18 and TRBJ1-5; 10 bases line up with TRBD1. The CDR3 spans 15 residues. J lost 7 bases, V lost 3 bases, and 6 bases had no gene match. Germline CDR1 and CDR2: KGHSH and LQKENI. The CDR3 DNA reads TGTGCCAGCTCACCGGGACAGGGGTTTAACCAGCCCCAGCATTTT. It translates to CASSPGQGFNQPQHF.